Each of the 12 T cell receptor beta chains below was sequenced from the same sample in a study of cytomegalovirus exposure and HLA in healthy donors. The PCR ran on 60 Vbeta and 13 Jbeta primers. This table comes from immunoSEQ multiplex PCR, and its TCRdb copy is limited to in-frame clones, with some not included. The data show around 210,000 clones, roughly 80% seen once. Sequenced material: PBMCs. The receptor source for this set is a male donor in good health and CMV-seropositive.

V gene TRBV9 combines with J gene TRBJ2-1; 12 bases map to TRBD2. CDR1 SGDLS and CDR2 YYNGEE come from the germline V gene. The CDR3 has 16 residues. The J segment lost 4 bases and the V segment lost 4 bases, leaving 6 bases of the junction unmatched. The CDR3 region has the DNA TGTGCCAGCAGCCCCCCGGGACTAGCGGGTTACAATGAGCAGTTCTTC. Amino acid sequence: CASSPPGLAGYNEQFF.

The CDR3 spells CASSNPVGGMNTEAFF. In DNA, the CDR3 is TGTGCCAGCAGCAATCCAGTCGGCGGTATGAACACTGAAGCTTTCTTT. V is TRBV21-1 and J is TRBJ1-1. TRBV21-1 is listed as a pseudogene. This CDR3 has 16 residues.

The V and J genes are TRBV19 and TRBJ1-1, with 8 nucleotides matching TRBD1. Unmatched junction bases numbered 4, after V lost 3 bases and J lost 10 bases. The germline gives CDR1 LNHDA, CDR2 SQIVND (reference sequence). CDR3 size: 12 residues. As DNA, the CDR3 is TGTGCCAGTAGTATTGGCACAGGGGGAGCTTTCTTT. This codes for CASSIGTGGAFF.

DNA of the CDR3: TGTGCCAGCAGGTGGACTGCGAACACTGAAGCTTTCTTT. The encoded protein is CASRWTANTEAFF. The J gene is TRBJ1-1, the V gene TRBV6-5; D uncertain. The CDR3 contains 13 residues. Germline assignment: CDR1 MNHEY and CDR2 SVGAGI. The ends were cut back, 6 bases at V and 1 base at J, with 9 bases in the middle.

CDR3 sequence reads: CAWSVGLRQETQYF. In nucleotides, the CDR3 is TGTGCCTGGAGTGTAGGTCTCAGGCAAGAGACCCAGTACTTC. The chain carries TRBV30 and TRBJ2-5; no clear D gene. The CDR3 runs to 14 residues. Between the trimmed V and J ends, which lost 0 bases and 2 bases, there was a span of 10 bases. The germline V gene has CDR1 GTSNPN and CDR2 SVGIG (reference sequence).

The genes are TRBV5-1 and TRBJ2-5; 8 bases match TRBD1. Germline assignment: CDR1 SGHRS and CDR2 YFSETQ. V dropped 3 bases and J dropped 5; count of bases not matched to a gene: 9. The CDR3 length is 15 residues. CDR3 in amino acids: CASSSAGGVRETQYF. As DNA, the CDR3 is TGCGCCAGCAGCTCCGCAGGGGGCGTCCGGGAGACCCAGTACTTC.

The chain employs TRBV28 and TRBJ1-2, with 7 positions matching TRBD1. There are 14 residues in the CDR3. The V and J ends lost 5 bases and 9 bases, in that order; junction bases with no gene match: 12. Germline CDR1 reads MDHEN; CDR2 reads SYDVKM. CDR3 bases: TGTGCCAGCAGTCCACCGGAAGGGGGCTCAAGCTACACCTTC. It specifies CASSPPEGGSSYTF.

V gene TRBV19 combines with J gene TRBJ2-1, with D possibly matching TRBD2 (5 bases). Deletions cut 4 bases from V and 10 bases from J, with 14 bases between. CDR3 size: 13 residues. Germline-derived CDR1 and CDR2 are LNHDA and SQIVND (reference sequence). CDR3 bases: TGTGCCAGTAGTACAATATTACTAGGGGAGCAGTTCTTC. Its protein product is CASSTILLGEQFF.

V is TRBV19 and J is TRBJ2-7; the D is unclear. Germline V CDR1 and CDR2: LNHDA, SQIVND (reference sequence). The CDR3 loop spans 15 amino acids. Trimming pared 2 bases from V and 3 bases from J, leaving 14 bases between. CDR3 sequence reads: CASSIRSQAHYEQYF. The CDR3 coding sequence is TGTGCCAGTAGTATAAGAAGCCAGGCCCACTACGAGCAGTACTTC.

The chain recombines TRBV19 with TRBJ1-2, with 8 bases identical to TRBD1. The CDR3 is 12 residues long. Germline loops: CDR1 LNHDA, CDR2 SQIVND (reference sequence). The V and J ends lost 11 bases and 4 bases, in that order; junction bases with no gene match: 6. CDR3 amino acids: CAGRDRSYGYTF. The CDR3, as DNA: TGTGCCGGACGGGACAGGAGCTATGGCTACACCTTC.

The rearrangement joins TRBV21-1 to TRBJ2-7; TRBD1 reflects the table's D call only, with no check against the DNA. TRBV21-1 corresponds to a pseudogene. The CDR3 is made up of 13 amino acids. In DNA, the CDR3 is TGTGCCAGCAGCATTAGACACCACTACGAGCAGTACTTC. Translation gives CASSIRHHYEQYF.

The chain uses TRBV5-4 and TRBJ2-7; 8 nucleotides line up with TRBD1. The CDR3 sequence is 15 residues long. Looked up from germline, CDR1 is SGHNT and CDR2 is YYREEE (reference sequence). Losses at the gene ends were 4 bases for V and 4 bases for J; bases not matched to a gene: 10. The CDR3: CASSPGQGSRYEQYF. The CDR3 bases are TGTGCCAGCAGCCCCGGACAGGGAAGTCGGTACGAGCAGTACTTC. Full variable domain (outside the CDR3, taken from reference TRBV5-4 and TRBJ2-7): ETGVTQSPTHLIKTRGQQVTLRCSSQSGHNTVSWYQQALGQGPQFIFQYYREEENGRGNFPPRFSGLQFPNYSSELNVNALELDDSALYLCASSPGQGSRYEQYFGPGTRLTVT.